This is a list of T cell receptor beta chains from one sample in a study of shared clonotypes between healthy human individuals. This table comes from immunoSEQ multiplex PCR, and its TCRdb copy is limited to in-frame clones, with some not included. In the table there are 2.3 million or so clones, more than 80% of which are singletons. Material for sequencing was naive CD4+ T cells from PBMCs. The receptors were sampled from a man younger than 35 in good health. Some clones in this sample may be carry-over from other donors' samples. The CDR3 runs from the conserved cysteine through the conserved F or W. D genes are given only for firm matches. Some rows mark clone size as missing; the rest say once, few, many or name a class of expanded clone.

len: 13
d_gene: -
j_gene: TRBJ1-1
v_gene: TRBV28
abundance: once
CDR3nt: TGTGCCAGCAGTTCGCGGGAACCCACTGAAGCTTTCTTT
CDR3aa: CASSSREPTEAFF

len: 11
d_gene: -
j_gene: TRBJ1-4
v_gene: TRBV6-6
abundance: -
CDR3nt: TGTGCCAGCTCTGGTAATGAAAAACTGTTTTTT
CDR3aa: CASSGNEKLFF

len: 18
d_gene: TRBD2
j_gene: TRBJ2-1
v_gene: TRBV7-9
abundance: -
CDR3nt: TGTGCCAGCAGCTCCCCTTTTGTGCGGGAGGGCTCCTACAATGAGCAGTTCTTC
CDR3aa: CASSSPFVREGSYNEQFF

len: 13
d_gene: -
j_gene: TRBJ1-3
v_gene: TRBV27
abundance: -
CDR3nt: TGTGCCAGCGGAAATCGTCTGGGAAACACCATATATTTT
CDR3aa: CASGNRLGNTIYF

len: 13
d_gene: -
j_gene: TRBJ1-4
v_gene: TRBV7-8
abundance: -
CDR3nt: TGTGCCAGCAGCTTAGGGCCTAATGAAAAACTGTTTTTT
CDR3aa: CASSLGPNEKLFF

len: 13
d_gene: -
j_gene: TRBJ1-4
v_gene: TRBV5-1
abundance: once
CDR3nt: TGCGCCAGCAGCTCGGGGCCAGGGGAAAAACTGTTTTTT
CDR3aa: CASSSGPGEKLFF

len: 13
d_gene: -
j_gene: TRBJ2-2
v_gene: TRBV7-7
abundance: -
CDR3nt: TGTGCCGGCGGTGGGGTGTACACCGGGGAGCTGTTTTTT
CDR3aa: CAGGGVYTGELFF

len: 15
d_gene: -
j_gene: TRBJ2-7
v_gene: TRBV28
abundance: -
CDR3nt: TGTGCCAGCAGTTCTTCTGTCCCGAGGTCCTACGAGCAGTACTTC
CDR3aa: CASSSSVPRSYEQYF

len: 13
d_gene: -
j_gene: TRBJ1-3
v_gene: TRBV6-5
abundance: -
CDR3nt: TGTGCCAGTTGGCGGATGGGGGGAAACACCATATATTTT
CDR3aa: CASWRMGGNTIYF

len: 11
d_gene: -
j_gene: TRBJ2-1
v_gene: TRBV28
abundance: once
CDR3nt: TGTGCCAGCAGTCTAAGGGATGAGCAGTTCTTC
CDR3aa: CASSLRDEQFF

len: 13
d_gene: -
j_gene: TRBJ1-1
v_gene: TRBV29-1
abundance: -
CDR3nt: TGCAGCGTAGAATACAGGGCGAAAGCTGAAGCTTTCTTT
CDR3aa: CSVEYRAKAEAFF

len: 11
d_gene: -
j_gene: TRBJ1-1
v_gene: TRBV5-4
abundance: -
CDR3nt: TGTGCCAGCAGCTACGACACTGAAGCTTTCTTT
CDR3aa: CASSYDTEAFF

len: 15
d_gene: TRBD1
j_gene: TRBJ1-1
v_gene: TRBV4-2
abundance: once
CDR3nt: TGTGCCAGCAGCCTCAACAGGGGAGGGGACACTGAAGCTTTCTTT
CDR3aa: CASSLNRGGDTEAFF

len: 13
d_gene: -
j_gene: TRBJ1-2
v_gene: TRBV28
abundance: -
CDR3nt: TGTGCCAGCAGTTTGACCTCTAACTATGGCTACACCTTC
CDR3aa: CASSLTSNYGYTF

len: 16
d_gene: TRBD2
j_gene: TRBJ2-3
v_gene: TRBV5-1
abundance: -
CDR3nt: TGCGCCAGCAGCAGAGTAGCGGGAGATAGCACAGATACGCAGTATTTT
CDR3aa: CASSRVAGDSTDTQYF

len: 15
d_gene: TRBD1
j_gene: TRBJ2-7
v_gene: TRBV18
abundance: -
CDR3nt: TGTGCCAGCTCACCCCAGGGACAGGCCACCTACGAGCAGTACTTC
CDR3aa: CASSPQGQATYEQYF

len: 13
d_gene: -
j_gene: TRBJ1-3
v_gene: TRBV7-2
abundance: -
CDR3nt: TGTGCCAGCAGCTCTGCGGTCGGAAACACCATATATTTT
CDR3aa: CASSSAVGNTIYF

len: 13
d_gene: -
j_gene: TRBJ1-1
v_gene: TRBV9
abundance: -
CDR3nt: TGTGCCAGCAGCCCCATCCCGAACACTGAAGCTTTCTTT
CDR3aa: CASSPIPNTEAFF

len: 17
d_gene: TRBD1
j_gene: TRBJ2-4
v_gene: TRBV4-2
abundance: -
CDR3nt: TGTGCCAGCAGCCAGTTATACGAAACCGCCGGGACAGCAATTCAGTACTTC
CDR3aa: CASSQLYETAGTAIQYF

len: 15
d_gene: -
j_gene: TRBJ2-5
v_gene: TRBV5-1
abundance: -
CDR3nt: TGCGCCAGCAGAGGCCGCGCGCCCACCCAAGAGACCCAGTACTTC
CDR3aa: CASRGRAPTQETQYF

len: 13
d_gene: -
j_gene: TRBJ1-1
v_gene: TRBV5-1
abundance: -
CDR3nt: TGCGCCAGCAGCTTGACCCAGTTCACTGAAGCTTTCTTT
CDR3aa: CASSLTQFTEAFF

len: 17
d_gene: -
j_gene: TRBJ1-5
v_gene: TRBV19
abundance: -
CDR3nt: TGTGCCAGTAGTCCCAGGGGACCCGGCTATAGCAATCAGCCCCAGCATTTT
CDR3aa: CASSPRGPGYSNQPQHF

len: 19
d_gene: TRBD2
j_gene: TRBJ2-5
v_gene: TRBV28
abundance: -
CDR3nt: TGTGCCAGCAGTTTCGTAGTGAGACTAGCGGGAGCGGTCCAAGAGACCCAGTACTTC
CDR3aa: CASSFVVRLAGAVQETQYF

len: 15
d_gene: -
j_gene: TRBJ2-7
v_gene: TRBV10-3
abundance: -
CDR3nt: TGTGCCATCAGACCCACAGGATCCTCAATGAGCGAGCAGTACTTC
CDR3aa: CAIRPTGSSMSEQYF

len: 13
d_gene: -
j_gene: TRBJ2-3
v_gene: TRBV7-9
abundance: -
CDR3nt: TGTGCCAGCAGCTTATCCGGTGCAGATACGCAGTATTTT
CDR3aa: CASSLSGADTQYF

len: 15
d_gene: TRBD2
j_gene: TRBJ2-7
v_gene: TRBV18
abundance: once
CDR3nt: TGTGCCAGCTCGCCGCTAGCGGGAGGGCCCTACGAGCAGTACTTC
CDR3aa: CASSPLAGGPYEQYF

len: 15
d_gene: TRBD2
j_gene: TRBJ2-7
v_gene: TRBV6-6
abundance: once
CDR3nt: TGTGCCAGCAGGGAGGGGACTAGCGGTAACTACGAGCAGTACTTC
CDR3aa: CASREGTSGNYEQYF

len: 15
d_gene: TRBD2
j_gene: TRBJ2-3
v_gene: TRBV29-1
abundance: -
CDR3nt: TGCAGCGTTGCGCCTAGCGGGGGAGACACAGATACGCAGTATTTT
CDR3aa: CSVAPSGGDTDTQYF

len: 14
d_gene: -
j_gene: TRBJ2-4
v_gene: TRBV11-2
abundance: -
CDR3nt: TGTGCCAGCAGCTTAGCATTAGCCAAAAACATTCAGTACTTC
CDR3aa: CASSLALAKNIQYF

len: 14
d_gene: -
j_gene: TRBJ1-1
v_gene: TRBV27
abundance: -
CDR3nt: TGTGCCAGCAGTTCCCGGGGCAGGAGCACTGAAGCTTTCTTT
CDR3aa: CASSSRGRSTEAFF

len: 14
d_gene: -
j_gene: TRBJ1-2
v_gene: TRBV19
abundance: -
CDR3nt: TGTGCCAGTAGTATACGCCCAGGCTTCTATGGCTACACCTTC
CDR3aa: CASSIRPGFYGYTF

len: 13
d_gene: TRBD2
j_gene: TRBJ2-5
v_gene: TRBV11-2
abundance: -
CDR3nt: TGTGCCAGCAGCTTTAGCGGGAAAGAGACCCAGTACTTC
CDR3aa: CASSFSGKETQYF

len: 14
d_gene: -
j_gene: TRBJ1-4
v_gene: TRBV5-5
abundance: -
CDR3nt: TGTGCCAGCAGCTTGCTGAGGTCTAATGAAAAACTGTTTTTT
CDR3aa: CASSLLRSNEKLFF

len: 14
d_gene: TRBD2
j_gene: TRBJ2-7
v_gene: TRBV18
abundance: -
CDR3nt: TGTGCCAGCTCACCCTCCAGCGGGAGAACCGAGCAGTACTTC
CDR3aa: CASSPSSGRTEQYF

len: 14
d_gene: -
j_gene: TRBJ2-7
v_gene: TRBV29-1
abundance: -
CDR3nt: TGCAGCGCCAAGACAGCCCCGAGCTCCTACGAGCAGTACTTC
CDR3aa: CSAKTAPSSYEQYF

len: 11
d_gene: -
j_gene: TRBJ2-7
v_gene: TRBV20-1
abundance: -
CDR3nt: TGCAGTGCTACAAACATCTACGAGCAGTACTTC
CDR3aa: CSATNIYEQYF

len: 18
d_gene: TRBD2
j_gene: TRBJ2-2
v_gene: TRBV10-3
abundance: once
CDR3nt: TGTGCCATCAGTTCACAATTCGGACTAGCGGGAGCTGGCGGGGAGCTGTTTTTT
CDR3aa: CAISSQFGLAGAGGELFF

len: 15
d_gene: -
j_gene: TRBJ2-2
v_gene: TRBV5-1
abundance: -
CDR3nt: TGCGCCAGCAGCTTGGTAGCGACGAACACCGGGGAGCTGTTTTTT
CDR3aa: CASSLVATNTGELFF

len: 15
d_gene: TRBD2
j_gene: TRBJ2-5
v_gene: TRBV4-1
abundance: once
CDR3nt: TGCGCCAGCAGCCAAGGACTAGCGGGTGCAGAGACCCAGTACTTC
CDR3aa: CASSQGLAGAETQYF

len: 15
d_gene: TRBD1
j_gene: TRBJ2-3
v_gene: TRBV5-1
abundance: -
CDR3nt: TGCGCCAGCAGCTTGCTGGCAGGGGGAACAGATACGCAGTATTTT
CDR3aa: CASSLLAGGTDTQYF

len: 15
d_gene: -
j_gene: TRBJ1-1
v_gene: TRBV19
abundance: -
CDR3nt: TGTGCCAGTAGTATAGTCGAGGGAATGAACACTGAAGCTTTCTTT
CDR3aa: CASSIVEGMNTEAFF

len: 16
d_gene: TRBD1
j_gene: TRBJ2-3
v_gene: TRBV7-9
abundance: -
CDR3nt: TGTGCCAGCAGCTTGGATCCGGGACAGGGTCAAGATACGCAGTATTTT
CDR3aa: CASSLDPGQGQDTQYF

len: 14
d_gene: TRBD1
j_gene: TRBJ1-3
v_gene: TRBV7-2
abundance: -
CDR3nt: TGTGCCAGCAGTGGGACAGACTCTGGAAACACCATATATTTT
CDR3aa: CASSGTDSGNTIYF

len: 13
d_gene: -
j_gene: TRBJ2-1
v_gene: TRBV5-1
abundance: once
CDR3nt: TGCGCCAGCAGCTTGGAGGGCGTAGGTGAGCAGTTCTTC
CDR3aa: CASSLEGVGEQFF

len: 14
d_gene: TRBD1
j_gene: TRBJ1-1
v_gene: TRBV10-3
abundance: -
CDR3nt: TGTGCCACCTCGCCGGGACAGGGGGGTACTGAAGCTTTCTTT
CDR3aa: CATSPGQGGTEAFF

len: 15
d_gene: -
j_gene: TRBJ2-7
v_gene: TRBV5-1
abundance: -
CDR3nt: TGCGCCAGCAGCTTGGGCTGGATGAAGAACTACGAGCAGTACTTC
CDR3aa: CASSLGWMKNYEQYF

len: 15
d_gene: -
j_gene: TRBJ2-3
v_gene: TRBV27
abundance: -
CDR3nt: TGTGCCAGCAGTTTCTCACAATTTAGCACAGATACGCAGTATTTT
CDR3aa: CASSFSQFSTDTQYF

len: 16
d_gene: TRBD1
j_gene: TRBJ2-1
v_gene: TRBV9
abundance: -
CDR3nt: TGTGCCAGCAGCGTAGCTCCAAGTGACAGGGGCGATGAGCAGTTCTTC
CDR3aa: CASSVAPSDRGDEQFF